This T cell receptor beta chain was obtained from a study of blood T cells in healthy people across ages. Study at large: The template switching approach captured approximately one barcoded beta molecule for every two T cells.

The CDR3 is 15 amino acids. Germline V lookup: CDR1 MNHEY, CDR2 SMNVEV (reference sequence). Healthy Russian Caucasian donors spanned ages 6 to 90 years. A second PCR, run for roughly 7 to 11 cycles, used a sample-barcoded 5' primer plus a J-beta primer mix. Every sample produced at least 3 million CDR3-containing paired-end reads. Via MiXCR, TCRdb re-called the 5' RACE reads, giving one row per CDR3 protein. The table includes hundreds of thousands of distinct CDR3 sequences, 40% to 65% detected once. This chain joins TRBV27 and TRBJ2-5; a possible D gene is TRBD1 (6 bases). The better agreement between TRBJ2-7 and the DNA end casts doubt on the J call. The sample consisted of blood. The receptor was derived from a man of 80 years or more in good health. The DNA of the CDR3 is TGTGCCAGCAGTTACAGGGTCAGAGCATCCTACGAGCAGTACTTC. Translating it yields CASSYRVRASYEQYF.